The following is a T cell receptor (beta chain) sequence with its context. Its antigen is unknown. These data are taken from a study of graft-versus-host responses after intestinal transplantation. Study information: The whole recipient group had anti-thymocyte globulin induction followed by tacrolimus and steroids for roughly three years.

Measured with immunoSEQ multiplex PCR; TCRdb has only the in-frame clones, and not every one. The table shows about 90,000 clones, with 90% to 95% occurring only once. This CDR3 spans 16 amino acids. CDR1 is SGHAT and CDR2 is FQNNGV in the germline V gene. The J segment lost 10 bases and the V segment lost 4 bases, leaving 9 bases of the junction unmatched. Study conclusions and caveats: In recipient marrow, GvH clones were found, and some appeared first in ileum or blood. Allograft clonal ratios (graft-versus-host to host-versus-graft) were high in patients who had graft-donor T cell macrochimerism.

The chain is built from TRBV11-2 and TRBJ2-1, with 14 positions matching TRBD2. The sample here was unstimulated CD8+ T cells sorted from spleen or lymph node cells, taken before transplant. The receptor was isolated from a human donor who was the organ donor for an intestinal transplant. CDR3 nucleotide sequence: TGTGCCAGCAGCTCCCGACTAGCGGGAGGGCCAATAGAGCAGTTCTTC. Residues: CASSSRLAGGPIEQFF. The full variable domain, with the rest looked up from reference TRBV11-2 and TRBJ2-1, is EAGVAQSPRYKIIEKRQSVAFWCNPISGHATLYWYQQILGQGPKLLIQFQNNGVVDDSQLPKDRFSAERLKGVDSTLKIQPAKLEDSAVYLCASSSRLAGGPIEQFFGPGTRLTVL.